Following are 21 T cell receptor beta chains from one sample sequenced in a study of CD4 T cells in relation to SARS-CoV-2 and coronaviruses. These TCRs' antigens remain unknown. Clones were sequenced by immunoSEQ multiplex PCR, and TCRdb holds only the in-frame ones, with some missing. The profile shows about 18,000 clones, approximately 80% of them singletons. Before the COVID-19 pandemic, during about 2011-2019, CD4+ T cells were taken from unexposed donors. Isolation of CD4+ T cells took place after 10 days in culture. Sample: CD4+ T cells from PBMCs, cultured in vitro. The receptors originated from a human donor in good health.

This clone occurred once. The rearrangement links TRBV5-6 to TRBJ2-2, with TRBD2 matching 11 bases. CDR3 length: 16 residues. The germline V gene encodes CDR1 SGHDT and CDR2 YYEEEE. Losses at the gene ends were 4 bases for V and 0 bases for J; bases not matched to a gene: 2. The CDR3 here is CASSPGLAANTGELFF. The CDR3 DNA is TGTGCCAGCAGCCCGGGACTAGCGGCGAACACCGGGGAGCTGTTTTTT.

The genes are TRBV13 and TRBJ2-1; 10 nucleotides align to TRBD2. The CDR3 loop spans 20 amino acids. V lost 5 bases to trimming and J lost 0 bases; unmatched junction nucleotides: 16. CDR1 is PRHDT and CDR2 is FYEKMQ in the germline V gene (reference sequence). CDR3 loop: CASSRSSSGSGGSSYNEQFF. The DNA of the CDR3 is TGTGCCAGCAGCCGGTCTTCGTCCGGTAGCGGGGGGAGCTCCTACAATGAGCAGTTCTTC.

The V gene is TRBV6-1, the J gene TRBJ2-7; D gene unclear. Germline V gives CDR1 MNHNS, CDR2 SASEGT. The V gene lost 0 bases and the J gene lost 4 bases, with 13 bases spanning the gap. The CDR3 covers 15 residues. The CDR3 loop is CASSEAINSLYEQYF. In DNA form, the CDR3 reads TGTGCCAGCAGTGAAGCGATAAATAGTCTATACGAGCAGTACTTC.

The rearrangement links TRBV6-5 to TRBJ2-2; the D is unclear. V lost 1 base, J lost 2 bases, and 8 bases lay in between. The CDR3 sequence is 15 residues long. CDR1 is MNHEY and CDR2 is SVGAGI in the germline V gene. The CDR3 DNA reads TGTGCCAGCAGTTACTTAACCAGCAACACCGGGGAGCTGTTTTTT. Amino acid sequence: CASSYLTSNTGELFF.

The sample holds one count of this clone. The CDR3 coding sequence is TGCGCCAGCAGCCCCCGGGACAGGGAGATTGAAAAACTGTTTTTT. Amino acids: CASSPRDREIEKLFF. The J gene is TRBJ1-4, the V gene TRBV4-1; 9 nucleotides agree with TRBD1. The junction had 7 bases not matched to a gene; V was cut back by 4 bases and J by 7 bases. The germline gives CDR1 MGHRA, CDR2 YSYEKL. The CDR3 consists of 15 residues.

This chain joins TRBV6-6 and TRBJ1-4, with D perhaps TRBD1 (6 bases). The V and J ends lost 2 bases and 7 bases respectively, with 14 bases between them. CDR3 length: 15 residues. Germline assignment: CDR1 MNHNY and CDR2 SVGAGI (reference sequence). CDR3 in amino acids: CASSYRGGGGEKLFF. The CDR3 DNA follows: TGTGCCAGCAGTTACCGGGGGGGAGGGGGTGAAAAACTGTTTTTT.

The rearrangement joins TRBV12-3 or TRBV12-4 to TRBJ1-3; D unresolved. With 3 bases removed from V and 8 bases from J, the gap between germline ends came to 5 bases. The CDR3 runs 11 residues. CDR3 protein: CASSFLDTIYF. CDR3 DNA: TGTGCCAGCAGTTTTCTAGACACCATATATTTT.

The chain recombines TRBV12-3 or TRBV12-4 with TRBJ1-2; no clear D gene. This CDR3 region has 13 residues. The V end was cut by 2 bases, the J end by 3 bases, with 7 bases between. The DNA for the CDR3 is TGTGCCAGCAGTTTACGACAAGACTATGGCTACACCTTC. Encoded protein: CASSLRQDYGYTF.

This rearrangement joins TRBV29-1 to TRBJ2-7; 10 bases line up with TRBD1. CDR1 and CDR2 (germline): SQVTM, ANQGSEA. The J segment lost 2 bases and the V segment lost 5 bases, leaving 3 bases of the junction unmatched. The CDR3 runs to 13 residues. The CDR3 region is CSVRQGAAYEQYF. CDR3 coding DNA: TGCAGCGTTCGACAGGGGGCCGCCTACGAGCAGTACTTC.

This clone was detected once. The chain has TRBV6-5 and TRBJ1-1; tentative D call: TRBD1 (6 bases). Germline CDR1 MNHEY, CDR2 SVGAGI. The length of the CDR3 is 16 residues. V gave up 0 bases and J gave up 6 bases, with 17 bases separating them. In DNA, the CDR3 is TGTGCCAGCAGTTACTCGGGGGCGGGCGGTATGGCTGAAGCTTTCTTT. Translating it yields CASSYSGAGGMAEAFF.

This chain uses TRBV28 with TRBJ2-2; D is ambiguous. Germline assignment: CDR1 MDHEN and CDR2 SYDVKM. This CDR3 is built from 13 residues. The V and J ends lost 2 bases and 6 bases respectively, with 7 bases between them. The CDR3 region is CASSLEVAGELFF. CDR3 DNA: TGTGCCAGCAGTTTAGAGGTAGCCGGGGAGCTGTTTTTT.

This chain joins TRBV3-1 (or the pseudogene TRBV3-2) and TRBJ2-5, with a tentative D call TRBD2 (6 bases). The V end was cut by 4 bases, the J end by 7 bases, with 22 bases between. The CDR3 covers 16 residues. Germline V CDR1 and CDR2: LGHDT, YNNKEL (reference sequence). As DNA, the CDR3 is TGTGCCAGCAGCCCTCGTGAAGGGAGGACCGTGGGGACCCAGTACTTC. Its translation is CASSPREGRTVGTQYF.

The rearrangement uses TRBV7-2 and TRBJ2-5, with TRBD2 identical over 10 bases. Trimming took 0 bases from V and 4 from J; bases not matched to a gene: 14. The CDR3 totals 19 residues. Germline V gene data show CDR1 as SGHTA and CDR2 as FQGNSA. Here the CDR3 reads CASSLAQRGGFFRPETQYF. In nucleotides, the CDR3 is TGTGCCAGCAGCTTAGCCCAGCGGGGGGGCTTTTTCCGCCCAGAGACCCAGTACTTC.

The CDR3: CASSMGNQETQYF. In DNA form, the CDR3 reads TGTGCCAGTAGTATGGGTAACCAAGAGACCCAGTACTTC. The V and J genes are TRBV19 and TRBJ2-5, with D uncertain. From germline, CDR1 is LNHDA and CDR2 SQIVND (reference sequence). The CDR3 sequence is 13 residues long. Trimming shortened V by 3 bases and J by 0 bases, and 5 bases separated the two germline ends.

The CDR3 reads CASSVNDVGNEKLFF. The CDR3 nucleotides are TGTGCCAGCAGCGTAAACGACGTGGGGAATGAAAAACTGTTTTTT. This rearrangement joins TRBV9 to TRBJ1-4; D is uncertain. The CDR3 is 15 residues long. Per germline, CDR1 SGDLS and CDR2 YYNGEE. The V and J ends lost 1 base and 5 bases respectively, with 12 bases between them.

The table lists this clone with a few counts. The genes are TRBV18 and TRBJ2-2; possibly TRBD1 or TRBD2 for D (5 bases each). The germline V and J ends were trimmed by 4 bases and 4 bases, with 16 bases remaining between them. The CDR3 runs 16 residues. Looked up from germline, CDR1 is KGHSH and CDR2 is LQKENI. CDR3 in amino acids: CASSLVRPGPTGELFF. DNA of the CDR3: TGTGCCAGCTCACTGGTTAGACCGGGACCCACCGGGGAGCTGTTTTTT.

The chain recombines TRBV5-1 with TRBJ1-2, with D hard to call. The germline V and J ends were trimmed by 0 bases and 2 bases, with 8 bases remaining between them. Germline V gene sequence: CDR1 SGHRS, CDR2 YFSETQ. The CDR3 length is 14 residues. The CDR3 coding sequence is TGCGCCAGCAGCTTGGTGGTACAGAACTATGGCTACACCTTC. As protein: CASSLVVQNYGYTF.

V is TRBV6-4 and J is TRBJ1-2; 7 positions match TRBD1. The CDR3 loop spans 15 amino acids. V was clipped by 3 bases and J by 5 bases; unmatched bases: 9. CDR1 and CDR2 from the germline V gene are MRHNA and SNTAGT. The CDR3, as DNA: TGTGCCAGCAGTGAGGCGTGGGACAGCACGTATGGCTACACCTTC. Its translation: CASSEAWDSTYGYTF.

This chain links TRBV5-1 with TRBJ1-1, with a tentative D call TRBD1 (6 bases). Per the germline V gene, CDR1 is SGHRS and CDR2 is YFSETQ. The CDR3 runs to 16 residues. The V end lost 4 bases, the J end lost 1 base, and 17 bases lay between the germline ends. The CDR3 DNA reads as TGCGCCAGCAGCATACAAAACAGGGTCTCGAACACTGAAGCTTTCTTT. Amino acid sequence: CASSIQNRVSNTEAFF.

The rearrangement links TRBV2 to TRBJ1-6, with unresolved D. The CDR3 loop spans 13 amino acids. The germline V gene encodes CDR1 SNHLY and CDR2 FYNNEI. V lost 6 bases to trimming and J lost 4 bases, with 7 bases between them. CDR3 loop: CASSAEYNSPLHF. CDR3 nucleotides: TGTGCCAGCAGCGCTGAATATAATTCACCCCTCCACTTT.

The chain couples TRBV18 to TRBJ1-2, with TRBD1 identical over 8 bases. Trimming took 4 bases from V and 7 from J; bases not matched to a gene: 8. CDR1 is KGHSH and CDR2 is LQKENI in the germline V gene. There are 14 residues in the CDR3. CDR3 residues: CASSHSQGEAGYTF. Here the CDR3 DNA reads TGTGCCAGCTCACATTCACAGGGGGAGGCTGGCTACACCTTC.